Listed below are T cell receptor beta chains from one sample, sequenced in a study of early T cells in non-severe SARS-CoV-2 infection. In TCRdb, the 5' RACE reads were re-called with MiXCR into one record per CDR3 protein. The table records about 36,000 distinct CDR3 sequences, over 4.5% of them present only once. Sequencing input: whole blood. The receptors were gathered from an adult who was a healthcare worker with PCR-confirmed SARS-CoV-2 infection or an uninfected control (not recorded which). The CDR3 runs from the conserved cysteine through the conserved F or W. The D gene is left open where the match is weak. The listing skips clone size in some rows; elsewhere it reads once, few, many or a size class.

>TRBJ1-5|NA|TRBV6-4|NA
TGTGCCAGCAGGGACAGCGACCAGCCCCAGCATTTT
CASRDSDQPQHF
>TRBJ1-3|NA|TRBV12-3/TRBV12-4|many
TGTGCCAGCAGGCGGACCGACCTCTCTGGAAACACCATATATTTT
CASRRTDLSGNTIYF
>TRBJ1-4|NA|TRBV6-6|many
TGTGCCAGCAGTCCTCATGAAAAACTGTTTTTT
CASSPHEKLFF
>TRBJ2-7|TRBD2|TRBV3-1|many
TGTGCCAGCAGCCAGCCGGGGGGCTACGAGCAGTACTTC
CASSQPGGYEQYF
>TRBJ2-5|NA|TRBV5-4|many
TGTGCCAGCAGCTTGGGACAAGGAAACCGTCAAGAGACCCAGTACTTC
CASSLGQGNRQETQYF
>TRBJ1-5|NA|TRBV7-2|many
TGTGCCAGCAGCTTCGGGGTCAATCAGCCCCAGCATTTT
CASSFGVNQPQHF
>TRBJ2-1|NA|TRBV10-3|few
TGTGCCATCGGCGACAGGTCCAATGAGCAGTTCTTC
CAIGDRSNEQFF
>TRBJ1-2|NA|TRBV6-2/TRBV6-3|many
TGTGCCAGCACCCTTCCGGGGGCCTTCTATGGCTACACCTTC
CASTLPGAFYGYTF
>TRBJ1-2|NA|TRBV10-3|many
TGTGCCATCAGTGAGTCGAAGTCCCCCCAGACTTTTAACTATGGCTACACCTTC
CAISESKSPQTFNYGYTF
>TRBJ1-1|NA|TRBV10-3|many
TGTGCCATCAGTGTCGCGGGGAACACTGAAGCTTTCTTT
CAISVAGNTEAFF
>TRBJ2-5|TRBD2|TRBV5-4|many
TGTGCCAGCAGCCGAATGGGACTAGCGGAAGAGACCCAGTACTTC
CASSRMGLAEETQYF
>TRBJ2-3|TRBD1|TRBV24-1|many
TGTGCCACCAGTGATTGGACAGGGCCCGATACGCAGTATTTT
CATSDWTGPDTQYF
>TRBJ2-6|NA|TRBV2|many
TGTGCCAGCAGCCCCGGGGCAGGGGGGATCTCTGGGGCCAACGTCCTGACTTTC
CASSPGAGGISGANVLTF
>TRBJ2-1|NA|TRBV20-1|many
TGCAGTGCTAGGCCTAGGCAAGGGCATGAGCAGTTCTTC
CSARPRQGHEQFF